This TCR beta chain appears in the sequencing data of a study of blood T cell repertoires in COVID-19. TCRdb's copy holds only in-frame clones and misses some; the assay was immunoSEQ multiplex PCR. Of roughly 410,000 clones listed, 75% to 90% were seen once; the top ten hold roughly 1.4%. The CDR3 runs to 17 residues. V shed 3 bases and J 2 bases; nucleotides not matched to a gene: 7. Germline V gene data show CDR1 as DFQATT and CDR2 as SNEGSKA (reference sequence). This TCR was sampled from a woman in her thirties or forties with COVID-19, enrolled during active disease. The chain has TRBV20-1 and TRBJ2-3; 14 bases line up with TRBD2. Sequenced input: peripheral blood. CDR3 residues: CSASVGLAGGSTDTQYF. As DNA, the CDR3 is TGCAGTGCTAGTGTCGGACTAGCGGGGGGTTCCACAGATACGCAGTATTTT.